This TCR beta chain was observed in a study of blood T cell repertoires in COVID-19. As for the study in general: Spain, Italy and the United States supplied samples that represented acute and convalescent COVID-19.

As processed by the authors: Amplification from reference gene primers served as the basis for estimated nucleated cell counts. Sequencing was performed with immunoSEQ multiplex PCR; in TCRdb, only in-frame clones are kept and a portion is missing. The DNA was the basis for D and trimming; V, J and clone size are from that table. Of almost 350,000 clones in the sample, 88% were seen once. Grouping used clinical history reported by participants in a survey and questionnaire. Someone with COVID-19 had been met by exposed participants within 2 weeks before study entry. CDR1 and CDR2 from the germline V gene are SGHTA and FQGTGA. There are 16 residues in the CDR3. Trimming cost V 3 bases and J 4 bases, with 18 bases left between them.

V usage is TRBV7-3 and J usage is TRBJ1-2; D is possibly TRBD1 (5 bases). The sample was PBMCs or T cells enriched from blood (not recorded which). This receptor was obtained from a woman aged 30 to 39 who had been exposed to COVID-19. The DNA of the CDR3 is TGTGCCAGCAGCTTGGACCCATCTGGGGGGGTCTATGGCTACACCTTC. Protein sequence: CASSLDPSGGVYGYTF.